The T cell receptor (beta chain) under discussion was sequenced for a study of shared clonotypes between healthy human individuals. In the study overall: Sampling drew on donors who were two women and a few men aged 18 to 49.

This CDR3 comprises 12 residues. Germline assignment: CDR1 SGHNT and CDR2 YYREEE (reference sequence). The V end was cut by 4 bases, the J end by 6 bases, with 7 bases between. In the naive CD8 group, cells lacked CD45RO and were positively selected for CCR7, so terminally differentiated effector memory CD45RA+ cells were left out. Donors were healthy HIV-negative adults without recent acute infections or vaccinations. Execution of the assay was at deep level. Only in-frame clones appear in the TCRdb table, and some are missing; sequencing was by immunoSEQ multiplex PCR. The data contain around 650,000 clones, 95% to 96% of them singletons.

The sample comprised naive CD8+ T cells sorted from blood. V and J are TRBV5-4 and TRBJ2-2; no clear D. This clonotype originated in a woman aged 25 to 39 in good health. The CDR3 spells CASSLTAGELFF. CDR3 DNA: TGTGCCAGCAGCCTTACCGCCGGGGAGCTGTTTTTT.